This T cell receptor (beta chain) comes out of a study of graft-versus-host responses after intestinal transplantation. Study as a whole: Transplants were multivisceral, liver-intestinal, or isolated intestinal.

Using immunoSEQ multiplex PCR, the repertoire was profiled, and TCRdb retains in-frame clones only, with some absent. The repertoire holds about 84,000 clones, with 91% as singletons. Study-wide findings and caveats: Recipient marrow harbored GvH clones, some of which surfaced first in ileum or blood.

About this clone: Antigen specificity is unknown.

The receptor comes from a human donor who was the organ donor for an intestinal transplant. This material consisted of unstimulated CD4+ T cells sorted from spleen or lymph node cells, taken before transplant.

The CDR3 here is CAWASGGIGEKLFF. The CDR3 DNA reads as TGTGCCTGGGCGAGCGGGGGGATCGGGGAAAAACTGTTTTTT. This chain joins TRBV30 and TRBJ1-4, with D possibly being TRBD1 (5 bases). The germline gives CDR1 GTSNPN, CDR2 SVGIG (reference sequence). Trimming cost V 5 bases and J 8 bases, with 18 bases left between them. The CDR3 spans 14 residues.